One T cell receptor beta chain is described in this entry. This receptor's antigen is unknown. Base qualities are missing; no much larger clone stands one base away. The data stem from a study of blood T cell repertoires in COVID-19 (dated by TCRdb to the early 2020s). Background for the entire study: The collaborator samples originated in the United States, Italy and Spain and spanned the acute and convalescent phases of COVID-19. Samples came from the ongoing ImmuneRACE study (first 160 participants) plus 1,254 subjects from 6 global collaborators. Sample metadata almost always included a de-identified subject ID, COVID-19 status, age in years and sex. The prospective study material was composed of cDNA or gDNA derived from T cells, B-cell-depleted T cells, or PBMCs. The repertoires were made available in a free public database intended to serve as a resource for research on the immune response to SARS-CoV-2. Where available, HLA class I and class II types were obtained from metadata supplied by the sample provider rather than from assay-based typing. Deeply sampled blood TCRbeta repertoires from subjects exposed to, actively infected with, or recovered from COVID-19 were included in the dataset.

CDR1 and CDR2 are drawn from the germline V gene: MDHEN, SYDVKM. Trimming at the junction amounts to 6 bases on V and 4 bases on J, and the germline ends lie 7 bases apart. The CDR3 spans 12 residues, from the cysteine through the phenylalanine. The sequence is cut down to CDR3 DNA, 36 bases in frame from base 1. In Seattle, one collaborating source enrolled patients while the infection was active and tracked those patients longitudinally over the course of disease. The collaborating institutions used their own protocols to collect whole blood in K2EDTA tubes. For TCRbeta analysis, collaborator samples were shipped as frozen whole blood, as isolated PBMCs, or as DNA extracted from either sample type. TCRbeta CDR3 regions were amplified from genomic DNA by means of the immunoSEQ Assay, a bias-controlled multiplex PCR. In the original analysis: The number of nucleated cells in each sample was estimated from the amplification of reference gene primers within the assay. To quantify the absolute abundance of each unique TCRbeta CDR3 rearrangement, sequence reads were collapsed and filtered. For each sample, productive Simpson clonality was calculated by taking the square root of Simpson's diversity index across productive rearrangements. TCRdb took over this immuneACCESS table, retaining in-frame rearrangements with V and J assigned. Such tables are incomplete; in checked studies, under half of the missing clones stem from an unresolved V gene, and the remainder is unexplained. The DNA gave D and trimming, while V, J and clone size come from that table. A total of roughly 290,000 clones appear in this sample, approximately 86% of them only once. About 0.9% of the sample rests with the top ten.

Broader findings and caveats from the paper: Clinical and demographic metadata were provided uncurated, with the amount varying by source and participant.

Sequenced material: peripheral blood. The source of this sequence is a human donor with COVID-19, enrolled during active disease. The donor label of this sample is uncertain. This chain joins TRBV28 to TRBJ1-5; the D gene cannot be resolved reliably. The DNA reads TGTGCCAGCAGAACTTTGAATCAGCCCCAGCATTTT. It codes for CASRTLNQPQHF.